This T cell receptor beta chain was identified in a study of human T cells and chemical hapten exposure. Study-level information: TCR yield per sample varied, mainly due to pooled library volumes.

The time point denotes: patch test 1, 2 weeks after DPC sensitization. Treatment specified: therapeutic diphenylcyclopropenone sensitization with weekly scalp DPC. Each patch-test visit's blood sample preceded patch application. In the study's own analysis: A per-sample median of about 96,000 TCRs was observed, with counts ranging from roughly 23,224 to 750,000. TCRdb re-called the RACE reads through MiXCR, storing one row per CDR3 protein. Here the V and J calls rest on TCRdb's processing, not on the authors' analysis. The sample consists of 300,000 to 450,000 distinct CDR3 sequences, around 5% of them appearing once. CDR1 is SNHLY, CDR2 FYNNEI, per germline. Trimming left V 5 bases short and J 3 bases short, with 8 bases between. The CDR3 runs 13 residues. This clonotype was recorded at least ten times. The antigen is not known. General study results and limits: No change in TCRs above 1 in 1000 frequency was produced by DPC sensitization.

V is TRBV2 and J is TRBJ1-5; a weak D match, TRBD1 (5 bases). This sequence originates from a woman between 45 and 60 years old with alopecia areata. Some clones in this sample may be carry-over from other donors' samples. Sequencing used whole blood, obtained in connection with sensitization to the hapten diphenylcyclopropenone (DPC). CDR3: CASSWDPNQPQHF. CDR3 nucleotides: TGTGCCAGCAGTTGGGACCCCAATCAGCCCCAGCATTTT.